One and the same sample provided the 12 T cell receptor beta chains below, sequenced in a study of PD-L1 blockade in urothelial cancer. Time point denoted: peripheral blood 6 weeks after treatment start. TCRdb's table, derived via immunoSEQ multiplex PCR, lists solely in-frame clones and lacks some. Of about 45,000 clones in the sample, roughly four fifths were seen once. The source was PBMCs, collected around atezolizumab (anti-PD-L1) treatment. These receptors all come from a man in his fifties or sixties with urothelial cancer.

This clone has a single count. CDR3 sequence: CASSEGTSHNEQFF. CDR3 DNA: TGTGCCAGCAGTGAAGGGACTAGCCACAATGAGCAGTTCTTC. The chain carries TRBV2 and TRBJ2-1, with 8 positions matching TRBD2. Germline CDR1 and CDR2: SNHLY and FYNNEI. The CDR3 length is 14 residues. Trimming removed 1 base from V and 5 bases from J; junction bases left unmatched: 1.

CDR3 DNA sequence: TGTGCCATCAGTGACCTGTTCTCTGGGGCCAACGTCCTGACTTTC. This gives the protein CAISDLFSGANVLTF. This chain links TRBV10-3 with TRBJ2-6; D is uncertain. CDR3 length: 15 residues. The germline V gene has CDR1 ENHRY and CDR2 SYGVKD. With 3 bases removed from V and 0 bases from J, the gap between germline ends came to 6 bases.

This chain links TRBV6-5 with TRBJ1-2, with a weak D call TRBD1 (6 bases). Per germline, CDR1 MNHEY and CDR2 SVGAGI. The CDR3 sequence is 15 residues long. The ends were cut back, 5 bases at V and 4 bases at J, with 17 bases in the middle. CDR3 region: CASSPTGLGFYGYTF. Here the CDR3 DNA reads TGTGCCAGCAGTCCTACAGGGCTAGGATTCTATGGCTACACCTTC.

This chain joins TRBV27 and TRBJ2-2; no firm D call. The length of the CDR3 is 11 residues. V shed 3 bases and J shed 7 bases, with 3 bases lying between them. In germline, CDR1 is MNHEY, CDR2 SMNVEV (reference sequence). DNA for the CDR3: TGTGCCAGCAGTTTTAACGGGGAGCTGTTTTTT. It specifies CASSFNGELFF.

The chain combines TRBV19 with TRBJ2-1; TRBD2 aligns across 7 bases. V dropped 7 bases and J dropped 0; count of bases not matched to a gene: 9. Germline V gene sequence: CDR1 LNHDA, CDR2 SQIVND (reference sequence). CDR3 length: 16 amino acids. The CDR3 DNA sequence: TGTGCCAGTACCGAAAGCGGGACTTCCTCCTACAATGAGCAGTTCTTC. Translated: CASTESGTSSYNEQFF.

The chain has TRBV9 and TRBJ2-1; D possibly corresponds to TRBD1 (6 bases). Germline CDR1 SGDLS, CDR2 YYNGEE. With 0 bases removed from V and 8 bases from J, the gap between germline ends came to 6 bases. The CDR3 has 12 amino acids. Here the CDR3 DNA reads TGTGCCAGCAGCGTAGGGGGGCATGAGCAGTTCTTC. It is translated as CASSVGGHEQFF.

This chain links TRBV30 with TRBJ1-3; a possible D gene is TRBD1 (6 bases). V dropped 7 bases and J dropped 1 base, with 17 bases sitting between them. CDR1 and CDR2 (germline): GTSNPN, SVGIG (reference sequence). The CDR3 covers 15 residues. CDR3 residues: CAFRPLQGSGNTIYF. The CDR3 nucleotides are TGTGCCTTTAGGCCGTTACAGGGATCTGGAAACACCATATATTTT.

The J gene is TRBJ2-7, the V gene TRBV18; 8 nucleotides line up with TRBD1. With 5 bases clipped from V and 8 bases from J, the junction kept 2 bases outside the gene matches. This CDR3 is 11 amino acids long. Germline-derived CDR1 and CDR2 are KGHSH and LQKENI. CDR3 bases: TGTGCCAGCTCAGGACAGGGAAAGCAGTACTTC. Amino acid sequence: CASSGQGKQYF. Drawing the rest from reference TRBV18 and TRBJ2-7, the complete variable domain is NAGVMQNPRHLVRRRGQEARLRCSPMKGHSHVYWYRQLPEEGLKFMVYLQKENIIDESGMPKERFSAEFPKEGPSILRIQQVVRGDSAAYFCASSGQGKQYFGPGTRLTVT.

The chain employs TRBV27 and TRBJ2-1, with 7 positions matching TRBD2. The CDR3 contains 16 residues. Germline V gene lookup returns CDR1 MNHEY and CDR2 SMNVEV (reference sequence). V lost 3 bases to trimming and J lost 3 bases; unmatched junction nucleotides: 8. The CDR3 spells CASSFIGGTYYNEQFF. The CDR3 coding sequence is TGTGCCAGCAGTTTCATCGGGGGGACGTACTACAATGAGCAGTTCTTC.

The genes are TRBV6-1 and TRBJ2-1; D is ambiguous. The CDR3 sequence is 12 residues long. Germline V lookup: CDR1 MNHNS, CDR2 SASEGT. The germline V and J ends were trimmed by 6 bases and 2 bases, with 5 bases remaining between them. The CDR3 DNA follows: TGTGCCAGCAGGAGCACCTACAATGAGCAGTTCTTC. This encodes CASRSTYNEQFF.

The genes are TRBV27 and TRBJ1-1, with 7 bases that match TRBD1. The CDR3 consists of 18 residues. Germline CDR1 and CDR2: MNHEY and SMNVEV (reference sequence). The V gene end was trimmed by 4 bases and the J gene end by 0 bases; junction bases not matched to a gene: 14. CDR3 region: CASSYRGGADRMNTEAFF. The CDR3 region has the DNA TGTGCCAGCAGTTACCGTGGAGGGGCGGACAGGATGAACACTGAAGCTTTCTTT.

This sequence joins TRBV7-2 and TRBJ2-7; a possible D gene is TRBD2 (5 bases). The CDR3 is 16 amino acids. Germline lookup yields CDR1 SGHTA and CDR2 FQGNSA. Deletions cut 3 bases from V and 1 base from J, with 16 bases between. The CDR3 loop is CASSFLSTEGSYEQYF. CDR3 DNA sequence: TGTGCCAGCAGCTTCCTTAGCACCGAGGGTTCCTACGAGCAGTACTTC.